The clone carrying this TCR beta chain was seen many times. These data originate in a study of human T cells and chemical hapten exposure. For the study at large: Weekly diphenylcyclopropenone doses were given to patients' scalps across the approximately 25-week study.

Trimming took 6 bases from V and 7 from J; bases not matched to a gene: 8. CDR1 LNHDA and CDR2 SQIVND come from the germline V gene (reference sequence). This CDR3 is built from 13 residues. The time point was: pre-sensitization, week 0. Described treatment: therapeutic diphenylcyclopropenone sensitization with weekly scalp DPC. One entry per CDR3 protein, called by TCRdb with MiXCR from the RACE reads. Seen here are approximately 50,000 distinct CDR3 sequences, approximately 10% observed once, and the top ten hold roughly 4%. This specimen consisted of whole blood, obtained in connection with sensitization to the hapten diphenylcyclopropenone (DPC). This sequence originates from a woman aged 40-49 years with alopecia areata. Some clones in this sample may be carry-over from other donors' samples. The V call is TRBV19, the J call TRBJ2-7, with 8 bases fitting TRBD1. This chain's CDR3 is CASSPTGAPEQYF. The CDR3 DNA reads TGTGCCAGTAGCCCGACAGGGGCACCAGAGCAGTACTTC.